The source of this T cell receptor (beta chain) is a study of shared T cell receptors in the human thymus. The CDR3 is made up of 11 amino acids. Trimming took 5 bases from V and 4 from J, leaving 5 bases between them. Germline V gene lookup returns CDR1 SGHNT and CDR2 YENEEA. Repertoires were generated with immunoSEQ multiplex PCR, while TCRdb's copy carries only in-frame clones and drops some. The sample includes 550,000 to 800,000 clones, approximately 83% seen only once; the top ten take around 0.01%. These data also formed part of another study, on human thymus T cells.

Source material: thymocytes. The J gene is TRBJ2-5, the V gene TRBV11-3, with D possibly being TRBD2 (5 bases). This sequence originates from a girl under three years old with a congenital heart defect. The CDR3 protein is CASSRGETQYF. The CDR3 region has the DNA TGTGCCAGCAGCCGGGGAGAGACCCAGTACTTC.